This is a list of T cell receptor beta chains from one sample in a study of T-cell memory formation after mild COVID-19. TCRdb recomputed calls from the 5' RACE reads with MiXCR, one row per CDR3 protein. The profile covers about 290,000 distinct CDR3 sequences, with around 15% appearing a single time and 20% to 25% taken by the ten largest. Input material: PBMCs or a T cell subset sorted from them (not recorded which). The receptors shown here come from a man younger than 35 who had mild COVID-19 (a few samples of this study predate the infection). Cell type and time point are not known. Each CDR3 is given with its conserved first and last residue. D genes are given only for firm matches. Rows give clone size only sometimes, using once, few, many, or a class for an expanded clone.

size	V	J	D	DNA	CDR3
few	TRBV4-3	TRBJ1-1	-	TGCGCCAGCAGCCAAGATAGGACGCGGGCGGTGTCGGTGAACACTGAAGCTTTCTTT	CASSQDRTRAVSVNTEAFF
few	TRBV6-2/TRBV6-3	TRBJ2-7	-	TGTGCCAGCAGTCCAGGGGTCCGTTTCTACGAGCAGTACTTC	CASSPGVRFYEQYF
-	TRBV4-1	TRBJ1-2	-	TGCGCCAGCAGCCAAGCTCCGGGGGATCTCTATGGCTACACCTTC	CASSQAPGDLYGYTF
many	TRBV18	TRBJ2-1	TRBD2	TGTGCCAGCTCACCGACCCCTCATAGCGGGGGGGCTGGGGAGCAGTTCTTC	CASSPTPHSGGAGEQFF
many	TRBV6-2/TRBV6-3	TRBJ2-3	-	TGTGCCAGCAGGGATTGGAGTTTGGATACGCAGTATTTT	CASRDWSLDTQYF
few	TRBV24-1	TRBJ2-5	-	TGTGCCACCAGTGATTTGCAAGGGGAGACCCAGTACTTC	CATSDLQGETQYF
few	TRBV7-9	TRBJ1-5	TRBD1	TGTGCCAGCAGCTCCGGACAGGGAAGTTTAGGTGGCAATCAGCCCCAGCATTTT	CASSSGQGSLGGNQPQHF
-	TRBV14	TRBJ2-5	-	TGTGCCAGCAGAAAATTGCCAGGGGAGACCCAGTACTTC	CASRKLPGETQYF
-	TRBV2	TRBJ2-5	-	TGTGCCAGCAGTGAAGGGGGTTCTTGGGGAGCCCAAGAGACCCAGTACTTC	CASSEGGSWGAQETQYF
-	TRBV7-3	TRBJ2-2	-	TGTGCCAGCAGCTTAACTCGGCCGCCCGGGGAGCTGTTTTTT	CASSLTRPPGELFF
-	TRBV7-3	TRBJ2-5	-	TGTGCCAGCAGCTTCCAGGGGAGAACAGAGACCCAGTACTTC	CASSFQGRTETQYF
many	TRBV29-1	TRBJ1-2	TRBD1	TGCAGCGTTTACCCTCTAGGACAGGGGTATGGCTACACCTTC	CSVYPLGQGYGYTF
few	TRBV7-2	TRBJ2-5	TRBD2	TGTGCCAGCTCGACTAGCGGAGGGGTGACCCAGTACTTC	CASSTSGGVTQYF
-	TRBV6-2/TRBV6-3	TRBJ2-3	-	TGTGCCAGCAAACGGGGGGCGCGTGATACGCAGTATTTT	CASKRGARDTQYF
-	TRBV6-5	TRBJ2-2	TRBD1	TGTGCCAGCAGTTCCTTCGGACAGGGGGATACCGGGGAGCTGTTTTTT	CASSSFGQGDTGELFF
few	TRBV7-2	TRBJ2-2	TRBD2	TGTGCCAGCAGCTTCGCGGGACTAGTGAACACCGGGGAGCTGTTTTTT	CASSFAGLVNTGELFF
-	TRBV3-1	TRBJ1-2	TRBD1	TGTGCCAGCAGGAGGCGGGACAGGGGAGGCGTCGGCTACACCTTC	CASRRRDRGGVGYTF
-	TRBV6-6	TRBJ2-5	TRBD2	TGTGCCAGCAGTTACTTCCTGACTAGCGGCGGGGCAGGAGAGACCCAGTACTTC	CASSYFLTSGGAGETQYF
many	TRBV24-1	TRBJ2-1	-	TGTGCCACCAGTGTAGGGGAGATTTACAATGAGCAGTTCTTC	CATSVGEIYNEQFF
few	TRBV7-3	TRBJ2-3	TRBD2	TGTGCCAGCAGCTTTAGCGGGGGGGCCTATACGCAGTATTTT	CASSFSGGAYTQYF
few	TRBV30	TRBJ2-3	-	TGTGCCTGGAGTGTACTGTTGGATACGCAGTATTTT	CAWSVLLDTQYF
-	TRBV3-1	TRBJ2-3	TRBD2	TGTGCCAGCAGCCAATCCGAACGGGGGGGCCTAGATACGCAGTATTTT	CASSQSERGGLDTQYF
-	TRBV9	TRBJ2-3	-	TGTGCCAGCAGCGTAGTAGGGAGCACAGATACGCAGTATTTT	CASSVVGSTDTQYF